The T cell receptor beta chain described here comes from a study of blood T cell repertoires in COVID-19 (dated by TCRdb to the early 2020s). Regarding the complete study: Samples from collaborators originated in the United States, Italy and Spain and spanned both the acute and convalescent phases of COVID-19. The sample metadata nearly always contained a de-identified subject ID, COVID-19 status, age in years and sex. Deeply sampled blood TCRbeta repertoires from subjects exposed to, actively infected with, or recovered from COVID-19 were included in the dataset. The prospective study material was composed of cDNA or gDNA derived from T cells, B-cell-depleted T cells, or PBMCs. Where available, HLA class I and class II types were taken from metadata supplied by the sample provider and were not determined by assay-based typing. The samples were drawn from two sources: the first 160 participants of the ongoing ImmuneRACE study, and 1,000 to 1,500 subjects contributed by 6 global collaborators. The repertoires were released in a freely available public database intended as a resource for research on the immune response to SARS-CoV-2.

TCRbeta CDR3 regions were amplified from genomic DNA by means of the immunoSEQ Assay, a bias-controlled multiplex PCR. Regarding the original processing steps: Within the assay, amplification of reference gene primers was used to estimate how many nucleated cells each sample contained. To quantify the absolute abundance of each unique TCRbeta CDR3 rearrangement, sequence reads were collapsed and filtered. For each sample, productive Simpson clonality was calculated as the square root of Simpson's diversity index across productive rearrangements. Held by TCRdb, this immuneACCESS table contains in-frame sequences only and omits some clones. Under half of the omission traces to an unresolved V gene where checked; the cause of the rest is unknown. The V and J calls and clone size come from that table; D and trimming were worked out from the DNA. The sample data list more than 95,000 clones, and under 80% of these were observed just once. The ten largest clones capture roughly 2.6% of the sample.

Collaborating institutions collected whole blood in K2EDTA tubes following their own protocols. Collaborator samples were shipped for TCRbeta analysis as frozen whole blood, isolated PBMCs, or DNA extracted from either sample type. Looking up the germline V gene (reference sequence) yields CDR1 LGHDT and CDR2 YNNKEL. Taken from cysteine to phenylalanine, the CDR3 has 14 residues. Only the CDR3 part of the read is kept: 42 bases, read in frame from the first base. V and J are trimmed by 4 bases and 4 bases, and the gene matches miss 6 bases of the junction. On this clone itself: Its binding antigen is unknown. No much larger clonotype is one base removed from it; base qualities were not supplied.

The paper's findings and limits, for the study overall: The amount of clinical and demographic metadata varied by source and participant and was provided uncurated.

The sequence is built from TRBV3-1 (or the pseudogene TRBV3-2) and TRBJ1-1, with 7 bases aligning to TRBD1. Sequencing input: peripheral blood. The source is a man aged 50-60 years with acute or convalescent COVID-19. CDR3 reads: CASSRDGTATEAFF. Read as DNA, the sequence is TGTGCCAGCAGCCGAGACGGGACAGCCACTGAAGCTTTCTTT.